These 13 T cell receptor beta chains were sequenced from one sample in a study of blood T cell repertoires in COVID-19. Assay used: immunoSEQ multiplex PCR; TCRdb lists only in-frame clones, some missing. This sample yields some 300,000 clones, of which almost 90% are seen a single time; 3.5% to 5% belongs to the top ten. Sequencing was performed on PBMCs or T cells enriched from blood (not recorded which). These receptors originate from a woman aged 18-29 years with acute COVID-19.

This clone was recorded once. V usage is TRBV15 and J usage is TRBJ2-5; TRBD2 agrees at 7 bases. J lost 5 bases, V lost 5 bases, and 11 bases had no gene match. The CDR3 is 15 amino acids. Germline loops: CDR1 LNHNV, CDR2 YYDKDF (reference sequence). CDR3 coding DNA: TGTGCCACCAGCCGGGGGGAGGGCATTTCGGAGACCCAGTACTTC. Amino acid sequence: CATSRGEGISETQYF. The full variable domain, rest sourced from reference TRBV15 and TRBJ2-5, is DAMVIQNPRYQVTQFGKPVTLSCSQTLNHNVMYWYQQKSSQAPKLLFHYYDKDFNNEADTPDNFQSRRPNTSFCFLDIRSPGLGDTAMYLCATSRGEGISETQYFGPGTRLLVL.

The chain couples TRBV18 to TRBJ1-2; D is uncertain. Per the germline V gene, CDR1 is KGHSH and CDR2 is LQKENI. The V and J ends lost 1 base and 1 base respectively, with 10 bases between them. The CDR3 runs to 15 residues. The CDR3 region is CASSPLAGSNYGYTF. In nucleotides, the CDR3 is TGTGCCAGCTCACCACTGGCGGGCAGTAACTATGGCTACACCTTC. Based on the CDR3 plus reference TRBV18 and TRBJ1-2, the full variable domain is NAGVMQNPRHLVRRRGQEARLRCSPMKGHSHVYWYRQLPEEGLKFMVYLQKENIIDESGMPKERFSAEFPKEGPSILRIQQVVRGDSAAYFCASSPLAGSNYGYTFGSGTRLTVV.

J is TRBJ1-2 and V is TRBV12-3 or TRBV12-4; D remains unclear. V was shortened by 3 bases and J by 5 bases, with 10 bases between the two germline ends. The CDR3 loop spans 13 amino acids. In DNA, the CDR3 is TGTGCCAGCAGTTTGCCAGCCGGGTATGGCTACACCTTC. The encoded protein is CASSLPAGYGYTF.

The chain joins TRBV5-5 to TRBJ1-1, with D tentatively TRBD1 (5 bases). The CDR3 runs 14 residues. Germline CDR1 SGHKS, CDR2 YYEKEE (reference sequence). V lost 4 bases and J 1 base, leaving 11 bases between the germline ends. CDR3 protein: CASSTGHQNTEAFF. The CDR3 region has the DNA TGTGCCAGCAGCACCGGACACCAGAACACTGAAGCTTTCTTT.

The CDR3 protein is CASSLPQGLGNQPQHF. CDR3 nucleotides: TGTGCCAGCAGTTTACCACAGGGTTTAGGCAATCAGCCCCAGCATTTT. The chain recombines TRBV28 with TRBJ1-5, with D perhaps matching TRBD1 (6 bases). Germline V CDR1 and CDR2: MDHEN, SYDVKM. The CDR3 contains 16 residues. The germline V and J ends were trimmed by 2 bases and 2 bases, with 13 bases remaining between them.

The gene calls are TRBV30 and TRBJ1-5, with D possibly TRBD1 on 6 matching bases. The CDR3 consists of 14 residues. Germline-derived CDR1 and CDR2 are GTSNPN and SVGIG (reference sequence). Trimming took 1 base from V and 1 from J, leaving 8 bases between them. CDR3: CAWSEGESNQPQHF. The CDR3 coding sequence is TGTGCCTGGAGTGAGGGGGAGAGCAATCAGCCCCAGCATTTT.

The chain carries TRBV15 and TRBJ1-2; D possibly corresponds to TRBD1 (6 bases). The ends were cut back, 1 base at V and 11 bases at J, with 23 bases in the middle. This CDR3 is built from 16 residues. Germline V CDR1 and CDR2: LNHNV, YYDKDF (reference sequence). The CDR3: CATSRGWDYETGGYTF. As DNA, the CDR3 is TGTGCCACCAGCAGAGGATGGGATTACGAGACAGGCGGTTACACCTTC.

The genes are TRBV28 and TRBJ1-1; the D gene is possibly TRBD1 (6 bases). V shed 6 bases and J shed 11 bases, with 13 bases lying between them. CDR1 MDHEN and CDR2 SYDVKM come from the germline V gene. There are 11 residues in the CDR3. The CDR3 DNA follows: TGTGCCAGCAGCTCAACAACAGGGGCTTTCTTT. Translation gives CASSSTTGAFF.

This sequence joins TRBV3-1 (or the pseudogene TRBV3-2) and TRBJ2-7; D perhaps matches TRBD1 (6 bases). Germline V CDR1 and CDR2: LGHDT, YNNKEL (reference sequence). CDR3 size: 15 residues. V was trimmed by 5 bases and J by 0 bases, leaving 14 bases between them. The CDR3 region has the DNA TGTGCCAGCAGCTCCGGCGCGGACAGCTCCTACGAGCAGTACTTC. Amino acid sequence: CASSSGADSSYEQYF.

CDR3 DNA: TGTGCCAGCAGCCTTCTAGTGGATACGCAGTATTTT. Its protein product is CASSLLVDTQYF. The rearrangement uses TRBV7-9 and TRBJ2-3; D is unresolved. Germline values: CDR1 SEHNR, CDR2 FQNEAQ (reference sequence). The CDR3 has 12 amino acids. Between the trimmed V and J ends, which lost 5 bases and 6 bases, there was a span of 9 bases.

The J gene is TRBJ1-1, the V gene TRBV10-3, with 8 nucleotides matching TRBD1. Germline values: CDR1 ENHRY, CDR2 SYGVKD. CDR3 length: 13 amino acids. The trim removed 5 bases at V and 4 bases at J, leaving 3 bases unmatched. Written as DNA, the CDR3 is TGTGCCATCAGTCGGACAGGGCCCACTGAAGCTTTCTTT. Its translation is CAISRTGPTEAFF.

The CDR3 nucleotides are TGTGCCAGCGCGGCAGGGTCGGCCGGGGAGCTGTTTTTT. Residues: CASAAGSAGELFF. J is TRBJ2-2 and V is TRBV28; D might be TRBD1 (5 bases). The CDR3 is made up of 13 amino acids. Looked up from germline, CDR1 is MDHEN and CDR2 is SYDVKM. The ends were cut back, 8 bases at V and 6 bases at J, with 13 bases in the middle.

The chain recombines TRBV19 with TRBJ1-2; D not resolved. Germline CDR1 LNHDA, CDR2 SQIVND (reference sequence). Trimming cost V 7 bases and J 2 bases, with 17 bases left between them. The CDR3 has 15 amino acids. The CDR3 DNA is TGTGCCAGTACTGCGGCGGGAGCTAGAAACTATGGCTACACCTTC. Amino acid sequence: CASTAAGARNYGYTF.